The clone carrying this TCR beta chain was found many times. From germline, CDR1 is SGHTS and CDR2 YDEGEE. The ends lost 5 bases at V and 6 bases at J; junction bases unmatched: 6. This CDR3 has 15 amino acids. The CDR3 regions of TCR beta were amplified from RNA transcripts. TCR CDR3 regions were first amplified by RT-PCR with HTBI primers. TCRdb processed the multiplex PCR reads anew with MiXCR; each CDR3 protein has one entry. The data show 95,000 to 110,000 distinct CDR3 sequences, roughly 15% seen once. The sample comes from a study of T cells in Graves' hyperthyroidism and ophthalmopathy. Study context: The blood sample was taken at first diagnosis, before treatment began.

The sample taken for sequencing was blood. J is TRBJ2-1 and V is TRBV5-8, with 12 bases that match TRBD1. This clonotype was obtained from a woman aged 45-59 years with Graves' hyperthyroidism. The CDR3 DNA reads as TGTGCCAGCAGATCCGGGACAGGGGGCTTCAATGAGCAGTTCTTC. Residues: CASRSGTGGFNEQFF. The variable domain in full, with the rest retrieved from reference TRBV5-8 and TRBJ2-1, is EAGVTQSPTHLIKTRGQQATLRCSPISGHTSVYWYQQALGLGLQFLLWYDEGEERNRGNFPPRFSGRQFPNYSSELNVNALELEDSALYLCASRSGTGGFNEQFFGPGTRLTVL.